This T cell receptor (beta chain) was sequenced in a study of T cell repertoires in ileal Crohn's disease (dated by TCRdb to 2018 to 2020). Regarding the study in general: The median duration of disease was 6 to 10 years, and at the time of surgery around 32% of patients were active smokers. Every patient underwent surgery because of a complication, which was stricturing disease in approximately 61% and penetrating disease in around 40%. About half of the patients received postoperative therapy: about a dozen received thiopurines and over 15 received anti-TNF agents. The TCR repertoire was analysed in around 50 patients with Crohn's disease drawn from a prospective multicentre cohort. The study was conducted in parallel with a multicentre cohort built to find predictors of early endoscopic recurrence after ileocolonic resection. A Rutgeerts score higher than i0 was the definition used for endoscopic postoperative recurrence. A total of roughly 170 mucosal samples from roughly 57 patients were sequenced, with samples obtained at several locations on the surgical specimen and at postoperative endoscopy. The full study reports these points: Only a subgroup of patients, of unstated size, had their mucosal CD4 and CD8 T cells sorted and sequenced. Higher percentages of high-frequency clones at the time of surgery were linked to endoscopic recurrence, and every patient with clonality above 26.8% (18/57) had recurrence. Compared with CD4 T cells, sorted CD8 T cells held more high-frequency clones, which suggests that the mucosal expansions were mostly CD8. A significantly higher proportion of clonal expansions was observed in active smokers at surgery than in non-smokers (roughly 27% vs 19%, p=0.02).

V and J lose 5 bases and 6 bases, and a span of 17 bases separates them. Inclusive of the bounding cysteine and phenylalanine, the CDR3 is 14 residues long. Only the CDR3 DNA stays, 42 bases, in frame from base 1. Reading the germline V gene gives CDR1 SGHAT and CDR2 FQNNGV. For commercial TCRB immunosequencing, 450 to 550 nanograms of biopsy DNA were submitted for each sample. CDR3 regions were amplified from genomic DNA by Adaptive Biotechnology using a two-step, amplification bias-controlled multiplex PCR. Primers covering every V and J gene segment were used in the first PCR, while barcodes and Illumina adapters were added in the second PCR. CDR3 libraries were sequenced using an Illumina instrument. Per the source publication's procedure: Analysis combined the vendor-provided pipelines with custom analysis of raw data in R/Bioconductor under R version 3.3.0. Clonality, which ranges from 0 to 1, was calculated as the inverse of the normalised Shannon entropy across all productive clones. High-frequency clones were defined as the share of the repertoire occupied by the top 100 clones, with only clones passing a 95% confidence test being retained. Repertoire diversity was measured with the Simpson index, and overlap between samples was measured with the Morisita-Horn index. Drawn from immuneACCESS, this table holds only the in-frame rearrangements with V and J called that TCRdb kept. Clones are partly lost; checked studies trace under half to an unresolved V gene and leave the rest unexplained. V, J and clone size are those of that table, while D and trimming were read from the DNA. The sample yields roughly 14,000 clones; over 60% were counted once. Of the sample, roughly 4% falls within the top ten clones.

Comment on this clone: No antigen is known for it. Per-base quality was not reported, and no clone a single base away is much larger than it.

Adults with ileal or ileocolonic Crohn's disease and an indication for ileocolonic resection were eligible for inclusion. Before DNA extraction, whole ileal mucosal biopsies were kept frozen at -80 degrees C. A TRizol-based method was used to extract genomic DNA from the frozen whole biopsies, and the DNA was quantified with a NanoDrop 2000 spectrophotometer. Recombination joined TRBV11-2 with TRBJ2-7; TRBD1 is a weak D gene call, 6 bases matching. Sequenced sample: ileal tissue. The receptor was derived from an adult with Crohn's disease. DNA sequence: TGTGCCAGCAGCCGGGATCTCACAGGGCGCGAGCAGTACTTC. Its translation reads: CASSRDLTGREQYF.